This T cell receptor beta chain was observed in a study of shared clonotypes between healthy human individuals. The study's findings and limits: Sharing of clonotypes among donors was expected to vary with sequencing depth.

On this clone itself: What it binds is unknown.

V dropped 7 bases and J dropped 11; count of bases not matched to a gene: 4. The CDR3 covers 11 residues. In germline, CDR1 is MNHNY, CDR2 SVGAGI (reference sequence). Produced via immunoSEQ multiplex PCR; TCRdb's table is partial and in-frame only. Of millions of clones listed, roughly 92% are singletons. This receptor was obtained from a man aged 18 to 29 in good health. Material: naive CD4+ T cells sorted from blood. Subset here: CD45RA+ positively selected. The chain joins TRBV6-6 to TRBJ1-4; TRBD1 aligns across 7 bases. This chain's CDR3 is CASNRDSKLFF. Written as DNA, the CDR3 is TGTGCCAGCAATCGGGACAGCAAACTGTTTTTT.